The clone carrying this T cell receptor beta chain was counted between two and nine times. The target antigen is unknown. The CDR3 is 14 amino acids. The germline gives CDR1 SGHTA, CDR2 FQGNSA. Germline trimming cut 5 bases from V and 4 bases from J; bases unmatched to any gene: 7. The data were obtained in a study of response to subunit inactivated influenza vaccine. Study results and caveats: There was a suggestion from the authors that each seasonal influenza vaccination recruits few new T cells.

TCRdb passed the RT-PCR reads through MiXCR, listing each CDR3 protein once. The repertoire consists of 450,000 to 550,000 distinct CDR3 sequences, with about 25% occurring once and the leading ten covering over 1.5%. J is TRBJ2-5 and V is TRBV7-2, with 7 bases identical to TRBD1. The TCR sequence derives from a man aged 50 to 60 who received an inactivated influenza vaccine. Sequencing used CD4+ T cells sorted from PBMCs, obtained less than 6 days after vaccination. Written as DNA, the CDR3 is TGTGCCAGCAGCCTGCACAGGGGCGGAGAGACCCAGTACTTC. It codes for CASSLHRGGETQYF.